This TCR beta chain was observed in a study of T cell responses to AZD1222 COVID-19 vaccine. Assay used: immunoSEQ multiplex PCR; TCRdb lists only in-frame clones, some missing. The sample records around 170,000 clones, approximately 90% being singletons. The CDR3 has 14 amino acids. The ends lost 2 bases at V and 0 bases at J; junction bases unmatched: 2. The germline V gene encodes CDR1 SGHKS and CDR2 YYEKEE (reference sequence). The V and J genes are TRBV5-5 and TRBJ2-7; 7 bases align to TRBD1. The source is an adult in good health. Source: peripheral blood, taken on day 0 of AZD1222 vaccination. This CDR3 is CASSFQGDSYEQYF. The CDR3 coding sequence is TGTGCCAGCAGCTTCCAGGGGGACTCCTACGAGCAGTACTTC.